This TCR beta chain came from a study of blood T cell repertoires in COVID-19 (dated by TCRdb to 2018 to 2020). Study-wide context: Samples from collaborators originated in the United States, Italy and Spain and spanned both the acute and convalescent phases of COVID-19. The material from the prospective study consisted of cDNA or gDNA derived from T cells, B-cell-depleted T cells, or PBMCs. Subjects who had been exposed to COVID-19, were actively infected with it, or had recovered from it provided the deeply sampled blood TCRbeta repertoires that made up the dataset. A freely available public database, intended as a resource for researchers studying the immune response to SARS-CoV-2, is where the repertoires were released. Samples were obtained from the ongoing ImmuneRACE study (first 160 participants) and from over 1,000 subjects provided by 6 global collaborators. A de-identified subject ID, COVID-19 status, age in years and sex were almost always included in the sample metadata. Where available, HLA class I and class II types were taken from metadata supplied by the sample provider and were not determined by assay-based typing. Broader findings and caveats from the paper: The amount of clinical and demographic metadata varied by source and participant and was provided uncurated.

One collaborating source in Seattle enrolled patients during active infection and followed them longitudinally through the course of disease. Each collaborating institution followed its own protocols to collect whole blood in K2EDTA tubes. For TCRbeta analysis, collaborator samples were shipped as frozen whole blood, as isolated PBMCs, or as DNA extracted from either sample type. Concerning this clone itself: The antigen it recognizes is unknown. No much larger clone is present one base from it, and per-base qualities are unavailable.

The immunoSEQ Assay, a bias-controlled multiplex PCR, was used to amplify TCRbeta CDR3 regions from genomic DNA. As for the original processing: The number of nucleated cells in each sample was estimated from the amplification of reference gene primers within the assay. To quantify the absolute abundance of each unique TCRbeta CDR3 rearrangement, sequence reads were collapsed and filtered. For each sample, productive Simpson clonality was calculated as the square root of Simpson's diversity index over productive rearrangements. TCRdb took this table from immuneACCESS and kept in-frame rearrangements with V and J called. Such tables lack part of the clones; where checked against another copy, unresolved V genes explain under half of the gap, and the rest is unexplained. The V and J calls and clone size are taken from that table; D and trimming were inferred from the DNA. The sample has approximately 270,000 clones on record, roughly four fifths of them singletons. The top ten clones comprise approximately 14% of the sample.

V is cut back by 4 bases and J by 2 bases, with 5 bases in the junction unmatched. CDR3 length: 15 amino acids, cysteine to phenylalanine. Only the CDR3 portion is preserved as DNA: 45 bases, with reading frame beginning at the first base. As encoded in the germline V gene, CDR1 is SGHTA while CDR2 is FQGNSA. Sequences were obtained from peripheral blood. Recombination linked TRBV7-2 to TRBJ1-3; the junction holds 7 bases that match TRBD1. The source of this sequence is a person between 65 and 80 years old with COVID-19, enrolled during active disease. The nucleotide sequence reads TGTGCCAGCAGCTCTCTTGACAGGGCTGGAAACACCATATATTTT. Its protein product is CASSSLDRAGNTIYF.